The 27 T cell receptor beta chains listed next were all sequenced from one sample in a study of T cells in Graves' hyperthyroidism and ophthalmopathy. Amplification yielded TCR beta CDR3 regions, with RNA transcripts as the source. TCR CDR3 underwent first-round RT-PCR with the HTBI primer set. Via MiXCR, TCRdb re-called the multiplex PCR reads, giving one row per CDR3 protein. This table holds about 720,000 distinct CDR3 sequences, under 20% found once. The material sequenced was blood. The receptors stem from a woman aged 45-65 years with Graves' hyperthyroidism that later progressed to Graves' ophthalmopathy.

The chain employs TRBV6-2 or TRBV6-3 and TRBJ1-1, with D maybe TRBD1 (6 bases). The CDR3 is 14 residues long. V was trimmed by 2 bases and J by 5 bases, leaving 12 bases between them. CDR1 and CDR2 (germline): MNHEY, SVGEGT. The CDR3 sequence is CASSYSGGPTEAFF. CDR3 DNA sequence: TGTGCCAGCAGTTACAGTGGGGGGCCTACTGAAGCTTTCTTT.

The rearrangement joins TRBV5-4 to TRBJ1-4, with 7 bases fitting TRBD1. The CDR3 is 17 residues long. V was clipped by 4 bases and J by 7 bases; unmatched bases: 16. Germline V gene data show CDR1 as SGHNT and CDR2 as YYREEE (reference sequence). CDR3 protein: CASSIDRDVHLGEKLFF. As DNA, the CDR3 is TGTGCCAGCAGCATCGACAGGGATGTGCATTTGGGTGAAAAACTGTTTTTT.

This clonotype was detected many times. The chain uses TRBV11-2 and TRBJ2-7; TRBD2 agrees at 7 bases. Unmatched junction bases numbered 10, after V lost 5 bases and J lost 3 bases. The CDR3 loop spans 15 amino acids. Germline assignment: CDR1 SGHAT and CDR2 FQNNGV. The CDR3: CASSPLGGGRYEQYF. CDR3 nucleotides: TGTGCCAGCAGCCCCTTAGGCGGGGGTCGCTACGAGCAGTACTTC.

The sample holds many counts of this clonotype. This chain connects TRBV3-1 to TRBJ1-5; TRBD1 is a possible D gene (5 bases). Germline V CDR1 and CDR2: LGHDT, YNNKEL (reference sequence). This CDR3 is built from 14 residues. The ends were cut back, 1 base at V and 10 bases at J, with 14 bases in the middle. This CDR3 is CASSQVYGGVPQHF. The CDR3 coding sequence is TGTGCCAGCAGCCAAGTTTATGGGGGGGTACCCCAGCATTTT.

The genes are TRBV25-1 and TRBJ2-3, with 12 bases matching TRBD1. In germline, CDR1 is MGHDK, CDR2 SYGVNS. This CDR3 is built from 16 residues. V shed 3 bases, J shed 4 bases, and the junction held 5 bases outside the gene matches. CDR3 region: CASSDSGTGGADTQYF. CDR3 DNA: TGTGCCAGCAGTGATTCCGGGACAGGGGGCGCAGATACGCAGTATTTT.

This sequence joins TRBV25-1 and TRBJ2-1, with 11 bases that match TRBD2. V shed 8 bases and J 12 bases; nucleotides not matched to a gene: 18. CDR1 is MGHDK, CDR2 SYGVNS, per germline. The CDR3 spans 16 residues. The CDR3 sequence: CASQKDAGLAVEGQFF. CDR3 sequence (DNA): TGTGCCAGCCAAAAAGACGCGGGACTAGCGGTCGAAGGGCAGTTCTTC.

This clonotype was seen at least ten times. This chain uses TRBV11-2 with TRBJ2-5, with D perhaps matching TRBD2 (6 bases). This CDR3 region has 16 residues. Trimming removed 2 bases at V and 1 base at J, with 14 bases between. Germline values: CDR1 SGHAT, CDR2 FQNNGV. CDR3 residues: CASSLFGQGLQETQYF. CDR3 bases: TGTGCCAGCAGCTTATTTGGGCAGGGACTCCAAGAGACCCAGTACTTC.

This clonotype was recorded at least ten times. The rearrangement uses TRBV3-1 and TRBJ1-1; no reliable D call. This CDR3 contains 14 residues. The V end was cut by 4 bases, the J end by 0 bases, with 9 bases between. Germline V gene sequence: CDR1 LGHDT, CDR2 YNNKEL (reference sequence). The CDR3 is CASSPFLVNTEAFF. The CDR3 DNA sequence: TGTGCCAGCAGCCCGTTCCTAGTGAACACTGAAGCTTTCTTT.

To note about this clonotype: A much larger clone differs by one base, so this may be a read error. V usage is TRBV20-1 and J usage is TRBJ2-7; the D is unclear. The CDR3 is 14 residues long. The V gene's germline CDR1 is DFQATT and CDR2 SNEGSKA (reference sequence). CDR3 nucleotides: TGCAGTGCTAGTCAGGAGAATTTTTCCTACGTGCAGTACTTC. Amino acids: CSASQENFSYVQYF.

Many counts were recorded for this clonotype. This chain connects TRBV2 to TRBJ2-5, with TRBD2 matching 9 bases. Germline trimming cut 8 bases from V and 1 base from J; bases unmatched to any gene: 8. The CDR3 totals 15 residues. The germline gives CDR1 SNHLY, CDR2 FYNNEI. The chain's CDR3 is CASRRLAGPQETQYF. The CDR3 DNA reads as TGTGCCAGCCGGCGGCTAGCGGGGCCCCAAGAGACCCAGTACTTC. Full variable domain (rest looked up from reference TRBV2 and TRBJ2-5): EPEVTQTPSHQVTQMGQEVILRCVPISNHLYFYWYRQILGQKVEFLVSFYNNEISEKSEIFDDQFSVERPDGSNFTLKIRSTKLEDSAMYFCASRRLAGPQETQYFGPGTRLLVL.

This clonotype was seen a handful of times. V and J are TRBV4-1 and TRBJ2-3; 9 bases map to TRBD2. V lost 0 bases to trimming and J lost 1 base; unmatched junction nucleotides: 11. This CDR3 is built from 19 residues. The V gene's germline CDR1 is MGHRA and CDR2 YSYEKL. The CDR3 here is CASSQEGLAGIRRTDTQYF. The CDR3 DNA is TGCGCCAGCAGCCAAGAGGGGCTAGCGGGGATTAGACGCACAGATACGCAGTATTTT.

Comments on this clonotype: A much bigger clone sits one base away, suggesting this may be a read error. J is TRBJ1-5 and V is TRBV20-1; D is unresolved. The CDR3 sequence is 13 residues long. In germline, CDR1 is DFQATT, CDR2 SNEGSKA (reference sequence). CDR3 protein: CNARVSSNQPQHF. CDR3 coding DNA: TGCAATGCTAGGGTCAGTTCAAACCAGCCCCAGCATTTT.

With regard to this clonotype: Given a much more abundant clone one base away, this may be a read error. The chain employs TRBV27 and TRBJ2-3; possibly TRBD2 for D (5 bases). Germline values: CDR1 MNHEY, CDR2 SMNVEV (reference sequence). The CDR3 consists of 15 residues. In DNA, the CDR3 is TGTGCCAGCAGTTTGTGGAGGATCTACACAGATACGCGGTATTTT. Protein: CASSLWRIYTDTRYF.

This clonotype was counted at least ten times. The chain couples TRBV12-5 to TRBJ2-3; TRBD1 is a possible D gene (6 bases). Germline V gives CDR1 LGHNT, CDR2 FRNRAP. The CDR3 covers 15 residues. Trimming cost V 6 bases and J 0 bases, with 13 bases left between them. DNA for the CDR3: TGTGCTAGTGGACGCGGACAGCTTAGCACAGATACGCAGTATTTT. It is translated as CASGRGQLSTDTQYF.

CDR3 in DNA: TGTGCCAGCAGTTTCTCTGGGACAGGGATGTTGGATCAGCCCCAGCATTTT. Translated: CASSFSGTGMLDQPQHF. The chain is built from TRBV6-9 and TRBJ1-5; 9 nucleotides agree with TRBD1. The germline V gene encodes CDR1 MNHGY and CDR2 SVAAGI. The junction had 12 bases not matched to a gene; V was cut back by 4 bases and J by 5 bases. This CDR3 comprises 17 residues.

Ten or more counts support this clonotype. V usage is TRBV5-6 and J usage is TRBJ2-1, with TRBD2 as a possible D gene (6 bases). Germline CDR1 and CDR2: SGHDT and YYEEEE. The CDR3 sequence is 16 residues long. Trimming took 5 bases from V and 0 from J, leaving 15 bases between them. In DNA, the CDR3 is TGTGCCAGCAGGCGGGGTGCCATAAGCTCCTACAATGAGCAGTTCTTC. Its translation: CASRRGAISSYNEQFF.

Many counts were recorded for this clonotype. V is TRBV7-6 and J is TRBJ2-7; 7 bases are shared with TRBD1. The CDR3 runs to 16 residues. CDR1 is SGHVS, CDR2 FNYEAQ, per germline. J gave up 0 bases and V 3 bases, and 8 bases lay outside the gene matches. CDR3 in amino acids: CASSFARQGSSYEQYF. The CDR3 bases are TGTGCCAGCAGCTTCGCCAGACAGGGAAGCTCCTACGAGCAGTACTTC.

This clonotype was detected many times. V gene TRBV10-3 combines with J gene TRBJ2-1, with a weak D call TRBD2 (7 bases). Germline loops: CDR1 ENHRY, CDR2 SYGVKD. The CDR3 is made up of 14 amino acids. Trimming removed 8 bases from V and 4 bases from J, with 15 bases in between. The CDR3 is CAIGRGGGYNEQFF. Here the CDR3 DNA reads TGTGCCATCGGAAGAGGGGGGGGATACAATGAGCAGTTCTTC.

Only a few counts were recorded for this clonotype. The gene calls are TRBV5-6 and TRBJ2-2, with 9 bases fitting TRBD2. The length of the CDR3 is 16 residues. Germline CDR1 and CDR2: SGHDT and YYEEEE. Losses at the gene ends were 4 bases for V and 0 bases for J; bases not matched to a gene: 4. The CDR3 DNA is TGTGCCAGCAGCCCAGCGGGGGGAACGAACACCGGGGAGCTGTTTTTT. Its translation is CASSPAGGTNTGELFF. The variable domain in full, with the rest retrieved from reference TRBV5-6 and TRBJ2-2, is DAGVTQSPTHLIKTRGQQVTLRCSPKSGHDTVSWYQQALGQGPQFIFQYYEEEERQRGNFPDRFSGHQFPNYSSELNVNALLLGDSALYLCASSPAGGTNTGELFFGEGSRLTVL.

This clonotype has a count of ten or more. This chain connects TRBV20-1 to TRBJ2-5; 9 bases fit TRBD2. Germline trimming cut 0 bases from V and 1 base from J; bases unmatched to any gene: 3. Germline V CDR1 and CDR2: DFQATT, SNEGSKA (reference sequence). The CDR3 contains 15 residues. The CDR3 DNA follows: TGCAGTGCTAGAGATGGCGGGGGGGCCCAAGAGACCCAGTACTTC. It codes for CSARDGGGAQETQYF.

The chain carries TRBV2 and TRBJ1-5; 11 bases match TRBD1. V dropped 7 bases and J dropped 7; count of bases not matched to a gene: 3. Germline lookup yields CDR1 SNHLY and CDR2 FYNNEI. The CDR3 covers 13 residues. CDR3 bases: TGTGCCAGCACCGGGACAGGGGGGCAGCCCCAGCATTTT. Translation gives CASTGTGGQPQHF.

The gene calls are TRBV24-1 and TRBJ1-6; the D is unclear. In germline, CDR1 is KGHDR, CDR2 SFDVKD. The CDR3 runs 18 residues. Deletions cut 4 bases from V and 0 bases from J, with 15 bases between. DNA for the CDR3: TGTGCCACCAGTGACCCCGCGGGTGCGAGCTCCTATAATTCACCCCTCCACTTT. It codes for CATSDPAGASSYNSPLHF.

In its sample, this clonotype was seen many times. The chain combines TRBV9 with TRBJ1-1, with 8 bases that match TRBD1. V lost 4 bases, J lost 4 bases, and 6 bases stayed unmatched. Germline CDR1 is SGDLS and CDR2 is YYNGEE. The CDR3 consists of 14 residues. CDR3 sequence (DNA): TGTGCCAGCAGCTTCAGGGGGCTGGCCACTGAAGCTTTCTTT. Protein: CASSFRGLATEAFF.

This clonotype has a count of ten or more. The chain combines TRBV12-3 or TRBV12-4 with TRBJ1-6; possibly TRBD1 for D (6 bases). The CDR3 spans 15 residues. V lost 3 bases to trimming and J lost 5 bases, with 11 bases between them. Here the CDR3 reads CASSFDRINNSPLHF. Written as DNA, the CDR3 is TGTGCCAGCAGTTTCGACAGGATTAATAATTCACCCCTCCACTTT.

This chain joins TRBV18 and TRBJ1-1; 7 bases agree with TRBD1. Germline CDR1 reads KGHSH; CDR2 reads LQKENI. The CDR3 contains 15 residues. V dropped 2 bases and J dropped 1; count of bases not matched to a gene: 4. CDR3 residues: CASSPGQAENTEAFF. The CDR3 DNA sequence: TGTGCCAGCTCACCAGGACAGGCCGAGAACACTGAAGCTTTCTTT.

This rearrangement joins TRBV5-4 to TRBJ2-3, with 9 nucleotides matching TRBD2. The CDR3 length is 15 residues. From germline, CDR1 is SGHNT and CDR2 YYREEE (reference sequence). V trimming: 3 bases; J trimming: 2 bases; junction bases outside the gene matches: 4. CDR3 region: CASSSKRGDTDTQYF. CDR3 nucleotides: TGTGCCAGCAGCTCTAAGCGGGGGGACACAGATACGCAGTATTTT.

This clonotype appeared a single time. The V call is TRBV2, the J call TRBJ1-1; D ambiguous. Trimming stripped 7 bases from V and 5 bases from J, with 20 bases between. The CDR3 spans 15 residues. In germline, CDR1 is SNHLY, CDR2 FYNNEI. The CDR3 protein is CASISLWGARTEAFF. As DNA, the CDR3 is TGTGCCAGCATTTCCCTGTGGGGAGCTAGGACTGAAGCTTTCTTT.